Described below is a single TCR beta chain sequence and its context. Its antigen remains undetermined. One base away there is no much larger clone; base qualities are not given. The immunoSEQ hsTCRB Kit was used with multiplexed V- and J-gene primers to amplify TCR-beta CDR3 regions from genomic DNA. Unique DNA barcodes were added in a second PCR, and the samples were pooled together with a negative control and a positive control. Sequencing of the pooled TCR-beta libraries was performed on an Illumina MiSeq using a 150-cycle paired-end protocol. On the authors' methods: Raw sequencing data were processed by Adaptive Biotechnologies into a report with normalized, annotated TCR-beta repertoires. To compute T-cell density, TCR-beta templates were normalized to usable DNA, with usable DNA estimated through amplification of housekeeping genes. Clonality was defined as 1 minus Pielou's evenness, while richness was a count of unique rearrangements. This immuneACCESS table, as held by TCRdb, lists in-frame sequences with V and J called but not all clones. Of the missing ones, under half trace to an unresolved V gene in checked studies; the others have no known cause. V and J calls and clone size are given by that table; D and trimming were obtained from the DNA. The sample yields fewer than 9,500 clones; roughly four fifths were counted once. The top ten hold roughly 4.6% of the sample.

Patients with limited-stage small-cell lung cancer who underwent surgical resection in Hangzhou, China, between the late 2000s and the early 2020s were included as donors. Every donor underwent upfront surgery with no preoperative chemotherapy or radiotherapy, and no donor received immunotherapy either before or after surgery. All 19 patients in the sequenced cohort were identified as smokers or heavy second-hand smokers. Adjacent normal lung was taken at least 2 cm away from the tumor margin, and two pathologists confirmed by morphology that the adjacent normal lung was free of malignant cells. Multi-region TCR-beta sequencing of resected limited-stage small-cell lung cancers and of tumor-adjacent lung tissue was performed to characterize T cell repertoire heterogeneity. The AllPrep DNA/RNA FFPE Kit (Qiagen) was used to extract genomic DNA from FFPE tissue. Germline trimming amounts to 5 bases on V and 5 bases on J, with 6 as the count of junction bases outside the gene matches. The cysteine opens and the phenylalanine closes a CDR3 of 14 amino acids. The entry retains the CDR3 DNA only, 42 bases that are in frame from base 1. The germline V gene encodes CDR1 MNHEY and CDR2 SMNVEV (reference sequence).

The data belong to a study of T cells and copy number aberrations in small-cell lung cancer (dated by TCRdb to the early 2020s). Background on the whole study: To relate T cell metrics to mutations and copy number aberrations, the same tumor regions underwent both TCR repertoire sequencing and whole-exome sequencing. Tumor TCR data existed for about 17 patients, and approximately 15 patients had TCR data from both tumor tissue and normal tissue.

Results the study describes overall, beyond this receptor: Every specimen was formalin-fixed paraffin-embedded tissue, a material known to introduce sequencing artifacts. Because surgical resection is uncommon in small-cell lung cancer, the study was limited by a small sample size, and the findings need validation. Lower T-cell density, richness and clonality were observed in tumors than in adjacent lung tissue, although the difference in density was not significant.

Here the chain combines TRBV27 and TRBJ2-3, and TRBD2 matches 8 of the central bases. Sample: normal tissue next to the tumor. The sequence was collected from a woman between 45 and 60 years old with small cell lung cancer. The base sequence is TGTGCCAGCAGTCGGGAGGCGGGAGGAGATACGCAGTATTTT. Its translation is CASSREAGGDTQYF.